Following are 11 T cell receptor beta chains from one sample sequenced in a study of blood T cell repertoires in COVID-19. Profiling relied on immunoSEQ multiplex PCR, and the TCRdb table lists in-frame clones only, not all of them. The sample consists of tens of thousands of clones, about 90% of them appearing once. Sequencing was carried out using peripheral blood. The origin of the receptors is a woman over 75 with acute or convalescent COVID-19.

In regard to this clone: An end of the junction differs from the germline gene, which may be a read error. The chain employs TRBV14 and TRBJ2-7; D is unclear. The CDR3 consists of 12 residues. Per germline, CDR1 SGHDN and CDR2 FVKESK. The CDR3 loop reads CASSQDESSVHF. DNA of the CDR3: TGTGCCAGCAGCCAAGATGAGTCCTCCGTTCACTTC.

V gene TRBV25-1 combines with J gene TRBJ1-1; TRBD1 matches 7 bases. Trimming took 1 base from V and 6 from J; bases not matched to a gene: 14. CDR1 and CDR2 (germline): MGHDK, SYGVNS. The CDR3 consists of 17 residues. In DNA, the CDR3 is TGTGCCAGCAGTGAATGGACCGGACAGGAGGTAGCAGCTGAAGCTTTCTTT. Translation: CASSEWTGQEVAAEAFF. Combining the CDR3 with reference TRBV25-1 and TRBJ1-1 gives the whole variable domain EADIYQTPRYLVIGTGKKITLECSQTMGHDKMYWYQQDPGMELHLIHYSYGVNSTEKGDLSSESTVSRIRTEHFPLTLESARPSHTSQYLCASSEWTGQEVAAEAFFGQGTRLTVV.

The J gene is TRBJ1-4, the V gene TRBV2; TRBD1 might be the D (5 bases). V was clipped by 4 bases and J by 8 bases, with 11 bases between them. The germline V gene has CDR1 SNHLY and CDR2 FYNNEI. CDR3 length: 13 amino acids. The chain's CDR3 is CASSVRVQEKLFF. CDR3 nucleotide sequence: TGTGCCAGCAGTGTCAGGGTACAGGAAAAACTGTTTTTT. Supplemented by reference TRBV2 and TRBJ1-4, the full variable domain reads EPEVTQTPSHQVTQMGQEVILRCVPISNHLYFYWYRQILGQKVEFLVSFYNNEISEKSEIFDDQFSVERPDGSNFTLKIRSTKLEDSAMYFCASSVRVQEKLFFGSGTQLSVL.

Here the CDR3 DNA reads TGTGCCAGACAACGAAGGACAGACTACAATGAGCAGTTCTTC. Its protein is CARQRRTDYNEQFF. V is TRBV2 and J is TRBJ2-1, with D perhaps matching TRBD1 (6 bases). This CDR3 spans 14 amino acids. Germline values: CDR1 SNHLY, CDR2 FYNNEI. V was clipped by 9 bases and J by 3 bases, with 15 bases between them. The variable domain in full, completed from reference TRBV2 and TRBJ2-1, reads EPEVTQTPSHQVTQMGQEVILRCVPISNHLYFYWYRQILGQKVEFLVSFYNNEISEKSEIFDDQFSVERPDGSNFTLKIRSTKLEDSAMYFCARQRRTDYNEQFFGPGTRLTVL.

V and J are TRBV4-2 and TRBJ2-7; 10 positions match TRBD2. Unmatched junction bases numbered 1, after V lost 0 bases and J lost 2 bases. The length of the CDR3 is 15 residues. Germline V gene data show CDR1 as LGHNA and CDR2 as YNFKEQ. CDR3 bases: TGTGCCAGCAGCCAAGATAGCGGGGGGCCCTACGAGCAGTACTTC. Amino acid sequence: CASSQDSGGPYEQYF.

This chain connects TRBV6-2 or TRBV6-3 to TRBJ2-7; no firm D call. Germline-derived CDR1 and CDR2 are MNHEY and SVGEGT. V was clipped by 0 bases and J by 3 bases, with 9 bases between them. The CDR3 runs to 14 residues. CDR3 sequence reads: CASSYSPTNYEQYF. In DNA form, the CDR3 reads TGTGCCAGCAGTTACTCTCCGACAAACTACGAGCAGTACTTC.

The gene calls are TRBV2 and TRBJ1-5, with D perhaps matching TRBD1 (6 bases). The CDR3 length is 14 residues. Trimming pared 6 bases from V and 4 bases from J, leaving 13 bases between. Per germline, CDR1 SNHLY and CDR2 FYNNEI. The CDR3 loop reads CASSQQDRNQPQHF. The CDR3 DNA follows: TGTGCCAGCAGCCAACAAGACAGGAATCAGCCCCAGCATTTT.

The V gene is TRBV3-1 (or the pseudogene TRBV3-2), the J gene TRBJ2-6; 8 bases are a match to TRBD1. Germline V lookup: CDR1 LGHDT, CDR2 YNNKEL (reference sequence). V lost 5 bases to trimming and J lost 1 base; unmatched junction nucleotides: 7. This CDR3 spans 17 amino acids. The CDR3 loop reads CASSRTGYKSGANVLTF. The CDR3 nucleotides read TGTGCCAGCAGCAGGACAGGGTACAAGTCTGGGGCCAACGTCCTGACTTTC.

The chain links TRBV5-1 to TRBJ1-2; D is undetermined. CDR3 length equals 13 residues. Germline V gives CDR1 SGHRS, CDR2 YFSETQ. V gave up 3 bases and J gave up 6 bases, with 12 bases separating them. In DNA form, the CDR3 reads TGCGCCAGCAGCTCCATGACACCCGATGGCTACACCTTC. Translation gives CASSSMTPDGYTF.

This chain links TRBV7-6 with TRBJ2-3; 10 nucleotides line up with TRBD1. The CDR3 extends over 15 amino acids. The ends lost 5 bases at V and 4 bases at J; junction bases unmatched: 6. Per germline, CDR1 SGHVS and CDR2 FNYEAQ. The CDR3 nucleotides read TGTGCCAGCAGCCGGTGGACAGGGGGGGCAGATACGCAGTATTTT. It is translated as CASSRWTGGADTQYF.

This clone was picked up one time. The chain is built from TRBV7-3 and TRBJ1-1, with D maybe TRBD1 (6 bases). The CDR3 is 15 amino acids. The germline gives CDR1 SGHTA, CDR2 FQGTGA. V was clipped by 4 bases and J by 0 bases, with 12 bases between them. In DNA form, the CDR3 reads TGTGCCAGCAGCTCCCTCGGACAGTTGAACACTGAAGCTTTCTTT. Amino acid sequence: CASSSLGQLNTEAFF.